Here is one TCR beta chain with its context. Its specific antigen is unknown. Base quality data are lacking; no much larger clone is found one base away. The data were obtained in a study of shared clonotypes between healthy human individuals (dated by TCRdb to 2019 to 2021). For context, the study as a whole: The cohort included a few men and a couple of women between 18 and 49 years of age. For each donor, CD4 naive and CD4 memory were each run on three plates, CD8 naive on two plates, and CD8 memory on one plate. Libraries were prepared and TCR repertoires were sequenced by different laboratories using diverse techniques, in order to increase sequencing depth and limit assay-specific biases. Leukapheresis yielded between about 0.8 and 8.9 billion PBMCs per donor. Blood TCR repertoires of four to six healthy adults were deeply sequenced to estimate repertoire size and the extent of clonotype sharing between individuals. What the research found in general, with its limitations: Clonotypes shared by all four sorted-subset donors showed higher generation probabilities than non-shared clonotypes. Across several donors, around 5% of naive CD4, approximately 3.5% of naive CD8, 2.3% of memory CD4, and approximately 0.4% of memory CD8 clonotypes were shared. Naive subsets generally had larger estimated clonotype richness than memory subsets. Sampling was limited to blood, and TCR repertoires in tissue likely differ from TCR repertoires in blood. Even with the large sequencing depth, rarefaction of the sorted-subset datasets indicated that sequencing was incomplete. Pairwise subsampling led to the expectation that sequencing depth would affect the degree of clonotype sharing among donors. Because the study included only a small number of donors, the genetic and exposure-history diversity represented was limited.

The CDR3 holds 15 amino acids from the cysteine to the phenylalanine. Kept here is only the CDR3 DNA, which spans 45 bases and is read in frame from base 1. Trimming removed 2 bases from V and 4 bases from J; the gene matches leave 7 bases unexplained. The germline V gene gives CDR1 as MNHEY and CDR2 as SVGAGI. Using the deep immunoSEQ assay, TCR CDR3 regions were amplified from genomic DNA by multiplex PCR. For each cell subset, the extracted genomic DNA was distributed evenly across all wells of several immunoSEQ 96-well plates, and each plate served as one replicate. For sorted subsets, each replicate PCR was loaded with about 0.2 ug genomic DNA, equivalent to about 30,000 T cell genomes. The purified libraries were quantified using a Qubit 3.0 fluorometer, sized with a Bioanalyzer 2100, and then quantified again using the KAPA Library Quantification kit. A separate single-read 150-cycle Illumina NextSeq 550 flow cell was used to sequence each immunoSEQ 96-well plate. As for how the authors treated the data: Because only junctional sequences without quality scores were contained in the immunoSEQ output, filtering matching that applied to full-length reads could not be performed. Sequences were annotated with PyIR, a Python wrapper for IgBLAST v1.9, and V/J genes and CDR3 were assigned using IMGT germline references. Reads were removed for weak V/J assignments (E-value above 1e-6), missing CDR3, stop codons, out-of-frame junctions, or ambiguous translated residues. A V3J clonotype was defined by an identical inferred V gene, J gene, and CDR3 amino acid sequence. Percentage overlap between repertoires was computed as shared unique clonotypes divided by the size of the smaller repertoire. Richness of each repertoire was evaluated using RTK rarefaction, the Chao1 estimator, and Recon v2.1 estimates of unobserved clonotypes. Generation probabilities were computed with OLGA for all TCRbeta clonotypes obtained by the gDNA method from four donors. As stored in TCRdb, this immuneACCESS dataset retains in-frame rearrangements with V and J assigned. A fraction of the clones does not appear; measured against another copy, unresolved V genes explain less than half of the discrepancy, and the remainder lacks a known reason. The DNA gave D and trimming, while V, J and clone size come from that table. Here the sample has roughly 1,000,000 clones; 75% to 85% occur a single time. 0.5% to 0.65% of the sample comes from the top ten.

The donors were healthy, HIV-negative adults who had no recently reported acute infections or vaccinations. Only Caucasian adults living in Nashville, Tennessee, USA were represented among the donors. CD4+ T cells were enriched by magnetic negative selection, after which naive cells were positively selected on CD45RA and the negative fraction was taken as the memory subset. Blood was collected by leukapheresis, and PBMCs were isolated by Ficoll-Histopaque density gradient centrifugation and then cryopreserved in liquid nitrogen vapor phase. Analytical flow cytometry was used to check the purity and quantity of every magnetically sorted T cell population. Genomic DNA was isolated from every sorted fraction and measured by UV absorbance on a Nanodrop 2000c.

The chain is encoded by TRBV6-5 joined to TRBJ1-1; TRBD1 fits 7 bases in the junction. The receptor comes from a man between 18 and 29 years old in good health. Some clones in this sample may be carry-over from other donors' samples. Sequencing was performed on memory CD4+ T cells from PBMCs. This specimen's cell subset or site label, per the study, means: CD45RA-negative fraction. The DNA sequence follows: TGTGCCAGCAGTTACGACCCCAACAGGGGCACTGAAGCTTTCTTT. Translated, this is CASSYDPNRGTEAFF.